A selection of T cell receptor beta chains follows, all from one sample in a study of cytotoxic CD8 clonotypes in ibrutinib-treated CLL. The repertoire was sequenced with immunoSEQ multiplex PCR; TCRdb's copy has only in-frame clones and lacks some. The repertoire consists of 40,000 or so clones, with nearly 50% occurring once and the leading ten covering 18%. This specimen was PBMCs, taken before ibrutinib treatment. The receptors were sampled from a human donor with chronic lymphocytic leukemia. The CDR3 runs from the conserved cysteine through the conserved F or W. Fields, in order: V gene, D gene, clone size, J gene, CDR3 protein, CDR3 DNA. D genes are given only for firm matches. Clone sizes are given selectively: once, few, many, or a class where the clone is expanded.

V: TRBV29-1
D: TRBD1
size: .
J: TRBJ2-7
CDR3: CSVVGQGSEQYF
DNA: TGCAGCGTTGTAGGACAGGGGAGCGAGCAGTACTTC

V: TRBV10-3
D: .
size: .
J: TRBJ2-5
CDR3: CAISDRAEETQYF
DNA: TGTGCCATCAGTGACAGGGCGGAAGAGACCCAGTACTTC

V: TRBV6-6
D: .
size: .
J: TRBJ2-7
CDR3: CASSYRSEQYF
DNA: TGTGCCAGCAGTTATAGGTCGGAGCAGTACTTC

V: TRBV5-6
D: TRBD1
size: once
J: TRBJ1-1
CDR3: CASSQPDRGYTEAFF
DNA: TGTGCCAGCAGCCAGCCGGACAGGGGGTACACTGAAGCTTTCTTT

V: TRBV2
D: .
size: .
J: TRBJ2-2
CDR3: CASSEQGPSNTGELFF
DNA: TGTGCCAGCAGTGAACAGGGGCCTTCGAACACCGGGGAGCTGTTTTTT

V: TRBV6-5
D: .
size: .
J: TRBJ2-1
CDR3: CASSSGTRHNEQFF
DNA: TGTGCCAGCAGCTCCGGGACTCGCCACAATGAGCAGTTCTTC

V: TRBV2
D: .
size: few
J: TRBJ2-4
CDR3: CASGGLAKNIQYF
DNA: TGTGCCAGCGGGGGCTTAGCCAAAAACATTCAGTACTTC

V: TRBV29-1
D: .
size: .
J: TRBJ1-1
CDR3: CSVEGATGVLNTEAFF
DNA: TGCAGCGTTGAAGGGGCAACAGGCGTCCTGAACACTGAAGCTTTCTTT

V: TRBV6-5
D: .
size: .
J: TRBJ1-3
CDR3: CASRRTGSGNTIYF
DNA: TGTGCCAGCAGGCGTACAGGGTCTGGAAACACCATATATTTT

V: TRBV27
D: .
size: few
J: TRBJ2-7
CDR3: CASSSTGKHEQYF
DNA: TGTGCCAGCAGTTCCACCGGGAAGCACGAGCAGTACTTC

V: TRBV5-4
D: .
size: .
J: TRBJ1-6
CDR3: CASSLDRDNSPLHF
DNA: TGTGCCAGCAGTCTCGACAGAGATAATTCACCCCTCCACTTT

V: TRBV19
D: .
size: few
J: TRBJ1-6
CDR3: CASSIPTDNSPLHF
DNA: TGTGCCAGTAGTATCCCCACGGATAATTCACCCCTCCACTTT

V: TRBV6-7
D: .
size: .
J: TRBJ2-1
CDR3: CASSYAGFTYNEQFF
DNA: TGTGCCAGCAGTTACGCAGGGTTCACCTACAATGAGCAGTTCTTC

V: TRBV9
D: .
size: .
J: TRBJ2-3
CDR3: CASSVAGHRTDTQYF
DNA: TGTGCCAGCAGCGTAGCGGGTCACCGCACAGATACGCAGTATTTT

V: TRBV19
D: TRBD1
size: .
J: TRBJ2-1
CDR3: CASSARTGPNEQFF
DNA: TGTGCCAGTAGTGCACGGACAGGGCCCAATGAGCAGTTCTTC

V: TRBV5-4
D: TRBD1
size: .
J: TRBJ1-2
CDR3: CASSLRGPLGYTF
DNA: TGTGCCAGCAGCTTGAGGGGGCCATTGGGCTACACCTTC

V: TRBV4-1
D: TRBD1
size: .
J: TRBJ1-2
CDR3: CASSQGQGARGYTF
DNA: TGCGCCAGCAGCCAAGGACAGGGGGCCAGAGGCTACACCTTC

V: TRBV6-4
D: .
size: few
J: TRBJ1-6
CDR3: CASRPTEDNSPLHF
DNA: TGTGCCAGCAGGCCGACAGAAGATAATTCACCCCTCCACTTT

V: TRBV4-1
D: TRBD1
size: .
J: TRBJ1-4
CDR3: CASSPRDRDIDDEKLFF
DNA: TGCGCCAGCAGCCCAAGGGACAGGGATATTGATGATGAAAAACTGTTTTTT

V: TRBV7-3
D: .
size: .
J: TRBJ1-3
CDR3: CASSLGQVPGNTIYF
DNA: TGTGCCAGCAGCTTAGGGCAGGTTCCTGGAAACACCATATATTTT

V: TRBV2
D: .
size: few
J: TRBJ2-2
CDR3: CASSEARGGGELFF
DNA: TGTGCCAGCAGTGAAGCGAGGGGCGGCGGGGAGCTGTTTTTT

V: TRBV4-1
D: .
size: few
J: TRBJ1-2
CDR3: CASSHPGQNYGYTF
DNA: TGCGCCAGCAGCCATCCGGGACAAAACTATGGCTACACCTTC

V: TRBV11-2
D: .
size: once
J: TRBJ1-2
CDR3: CASSLDPVLYAPLGDYGYTF
DNA: TGTGCCAGCAGCTTAGACCCCGTTCTGTACGCCCCTCTAGGCGACTATGGCTACACCTTC

V: TRBV7-2
D: .
size: few
J: TRBJ1-2
CDR3: CASSLGTDGYTF
DNA: TGTGCCAGCAGCTTAGGGACAGATGGCTACACCTTC

V: TRBV6-6
D: .
size: .
J: TRBJ2-5
CDR3: CASSYSDRKGWETQYF
DNA: TGTGCCAGCAGTTACTCCGACAGAAAGGGCTGGGAGACCCAGTACTTC

V: TRBV7-9
D: .
size: few
J: TRBJ1-1
CDR3: CASRGGQRVNTEAFF
DNA: TGTGCCAGCAGGGGAGGACAGAGAGTGAACACTGAAGCTTTCTTT

V: TRBV18
D: .
size: .
J: TRBJ1-2
CDR3: CASSPTQSNYGYTF
DNA: TGTGCCAGCTCACCGACACAGTCTAACTATGGCTACACCTTC

V: TRBV7-8
D: .
size: few
J: TRBJ1-1
CDR3: CASSLRTANTEAFF
DNA: TGTGCCAGCAGCTTAAGGACGGCGAACACTGAAGCTTTCTTT

V: TRBV6-5
D: .
size: .
J: TRBJ2-1
CDR3: CASTAKQGVAEQFF
DNA: TGTGCCAGCACCGCCAAACAGGGCGTGGCAGAGCAGTTCTTC

V: TRBV18
D: .
size: once
J: TRBJ1-5
CDR3: CASSPSDAIVNQPQHF
DNA: TGTGCCAGCTCACCCTCCGACGCAATCGTCAATCAGCCCCAGCATTTT

V: TRBV7-6
D: TRBD1
size: .
J: TRBJ2-3
CDR3: CASSQTGGTDTQYF
DNA: TGTGCCAGCAGCCAGACAGGGGGCACAGATACGCAGTATTTT

V: TRBV5-4
D: .
size: .
J: TRBJ2-2
CDR3: CASSLRWADTGELFF
DNA: TGTGCCAGCAGCTTGAGGTGGGCTGACACCGGGGAGCTGTTTTTT

V: TRBV10-2
D: .
size: hyperexpanded
J: TRBJ1-1
CDR3: CASSDGRMNTEAFF
DNA: TGCGCCAGCAGTGATGGCAGGATGAACACTGAAGCTTTCTTT

V: TRBV2
D: .
size: .
J: TRBJ2-3
CDR3: CADSAGTDTQYF
DNA: TGTGCCGACTCGGCGGGCACAGATACGCAGTATTTT

V: TRBV7-3
D: .
size: .
J: TRBJ1-2
CDR3: CASSLGMRDGYTF
DNA: TGTGCCAGCAGCTTAGGCATGCGAGATGGCTACACCTTC

V: TRBV7-3
D: TRBD2
size: few
J: TRBJ2-2
CDR3: CASSNAREGTGELFF
DNA: TGTGCCAGCAGCAACGCCCGGGAGGGTACCGGGGAGCTGTTTTTT

V: TRBV9
D: TRBD2
size: .
J: TRBJ2-3
CDR3: CASSSGLATDTQYF
DNA: TGTGCCAGCAGCTCTGGACTAGCTACAGATACGCAGTATTTT

V: TRBV5-1
D: TRBD1
size: .
J: TRBJ1-2
CDR3: CASSPGTGDYGYTF
DNA: TGCGCCAGCAGCCCGGGGACAGGGGACTATGGCTACACCTTC

V: TRBV9
D: .
size: few
J: TRBJ1-5
CDR3: CASSVDGGDNNQPQHF
DNA: TGTGCCAGCAGCGTAGACGGGGGGGACAACAATCAGCCCCAGCATTTT

V: TRBV2
D: .
size: few
J: TRBJ1-2
CDR3: CASSPLSGNYGYTF
DNA: TGTGCCAGCAGTCCGCTTTCAGGGAACTATGGCTACACCTTC

V: TRBV6-1
D: .
size: few
J: TRBJ1-2
CDR3: CASSEATGLSNYGYTF
DNA: TGTGCCAGCAGTGAAGCTACAGGGCTATCTAACTATGGCTACACCTTC

V: TRBV7-6
D: .
size: .
J: TRBJ2-5
CDR3: CASSLFVTQYF
DNA: TGTGCCAGCAGCTTATTTGTGACCCAGTACTTC

V: TRBV5-1
D: .
size: .
J: TRBJ1-4
CDR3: CASSFPGVGEKLFF
DNA: TGCGCCAGCAGCTTCCCGGGAGTGGGTGAAAAACTGTTTTTT

V: TRBV4-2
D: TRBD1
size: .
J: TRBJ1-1
CDR3: CASSPADQGDTEAFF
DNA: TGTGCCAGCAGCCCAGCAGACCAGGGGGACACTGAAGCTTTCTTT

V: TRBV9
D: TRBD1
size: .
J: TRBJ1-1
CDR3: CASSTGTGTEAFF
DNA: TGTGCCAGCAGCACCGGGACAGGGACTGAAGCTTTCTTT

V: TRBV5-5
D: TRBD1
size: few
J: TRBJ1-1
CDR3: CASSKQGANTEAFF
DNA: TGTGCCAGCAGCAAACAGGGGGCGAACACTGAAGCTTTCTTT

V: TRBV18
D: .
size: .
J: TRBJ2-7
CDR3: CASSSGQREQYF
DNA: TGTGCCAGCTCATCCGGACAGCGCGAGCAGTACTTC

V: TRBV28
D: .
size: few
J: TRBJ1-5
CDR3: CASSSTDSGNQPQHF
DNA: TGTGCCAGCAGCTCTACGGACTCGGGCAATCAGCCCCAGCATTTT

V: TRBV27
D: TRBD2
size: few
J: TRBJ2-7
CDR3: CASSISGGDLYEQYF
DNA: TGTGCCAGCAGTATTAGCGGGGGCGACTTGTACGAGCAGTACTTC

V: TRBV5-6
D: .
size: few
J: TRBJ2-7
CDR3: CASSLASYEQYF
DNA: TGTGCCAGCAGCTTGGCTTCCTACGAGCAGTACTTC

V: TRBV7-8
D: TRBD1
size: .
J: TRBJ1-3
CDR3: CASGQGARGNTIYF
DNA: TGTGCCAGCGGACAGGGGGCGAGAGGAAACACCATATATTTT

V: TRBV10-3
D: TRBD2
size: few
J: TRBJ2-7
CDR3: CAISDTTSGGYYEQYF
DNA: TGTGCCATCAGTGATACCACTAGCGGGGGCTACTACGAGCAGTACTTC

V: TRBV2
D: .
size: few
J: TRBJ2-2
CDR3: CASSGPGAEMTGELFF
DNA: TGTGCCAGCAGTGGACCGGGGGCGGAAATGACCGGGGAGCTGTTTTTT

V: TRBV5-1
D: .
size: .
J: TRBJ2-5
CDR3: CASSFAGASETQYF
DNA: TGCGCCAGCAGCTTTGCGGGGGCGTCAGAGACCCAGTACTTC

V: TRBV7-7
D: .
size: .
J: TRBJ2-7
CDR3: CASSLGRGGSYEQYF
DNA: TGTGCTAGCAGCTTAGGACGTGGGGGGTCCTACGAGCAGTACTTC